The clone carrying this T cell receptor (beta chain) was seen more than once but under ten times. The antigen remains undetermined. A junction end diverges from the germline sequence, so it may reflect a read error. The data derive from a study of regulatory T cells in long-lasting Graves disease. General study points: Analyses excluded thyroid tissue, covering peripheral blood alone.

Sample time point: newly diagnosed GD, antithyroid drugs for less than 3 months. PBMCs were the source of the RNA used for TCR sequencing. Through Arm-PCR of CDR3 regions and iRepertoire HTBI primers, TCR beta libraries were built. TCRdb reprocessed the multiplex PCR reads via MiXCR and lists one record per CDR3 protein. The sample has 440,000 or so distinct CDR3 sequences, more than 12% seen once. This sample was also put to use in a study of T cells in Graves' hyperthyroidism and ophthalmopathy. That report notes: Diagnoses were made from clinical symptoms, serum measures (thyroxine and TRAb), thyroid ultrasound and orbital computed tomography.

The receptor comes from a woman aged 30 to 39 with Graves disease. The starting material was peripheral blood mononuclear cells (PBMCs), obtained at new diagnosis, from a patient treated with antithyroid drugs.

The CDR3, as DNA: TGTGCCAGCAGTAAAGCTCAAACCCAGGGACAGGGGGAGACCCAGTACTTC. Translated, it gives CASSKAQTQGQGETQYF. The chain has TRBV6-1 and TRBJ2-5, with 10 bases matching TRBD1. The length of the CDR3 is 17 residues. Looked up from germline, CDR1 is MNHNS and CDR2 is SASEGT.